This T cell receptor (beta chain) was documented in a study of T cells in localized non-small cell lung cancer. Study results and caveats: Highest T cell clonality was seen in uninvolved adjacent lung, surpassing that measured in tumor. Elevated circulating T cell density in blood was associated with longer overall survival. Owing to sequencing of a solitary tumor region, heterogeneity cannot be discounted. Adjacent lung was found to contain a median approximately 52 of the top 100 tumor clones.

Produced via immunoSEQ multiplex PCR; TCRdb's table is partial and in-frame only. The sample contains roughly 76,000 clones, about 78% of which appear only once. A note on this clone: Its antigen is still unknown.

Sequenced material: PBMCs, taken before any cancer treatment. This TCR was sampled from a man aged 35-69 years with stage II squamous cell lung carcinoma.

CDR3 nucleotides: TGTGCCAGCAGTATAACGACAGGGGCCTATGGCTACACCTTC. Translating it yields CASSITTGAYGYTF. The J gene is TRBJ1-2, the V gene TRBV28; 8 positions match TRBD1. This CDR3 comprises 14 residues. Unmatched junction bases numbered 6, after V lost 5 bases and J lost 4 bases. In germline, CDR1 is MDHEN, CDR2 SYDVKM.